Listed here are 3 T cell receptor beta chains from one sample, sequenced in a study of T cell responses to AZD1222 COVID-19 vaccine. The data were produced by immunoSEQ multiplex PCR, yet TCRdb's version contains in-frame clones alone and is incomplete. The top ten hold around 0.85% of the sample, which has more than 140,000 clones, over 90% seen once. The specimen comprised peripheral blood, sampled on day 0 of MenACWY control vaccination. The receptors derive from an adult in good health.

The V call is TRBV9, the J call TRBJ2-1; 15 nucleotides line up with TRBD2. This CDR3 spans 16 amino acids. From germline, CDR1 is SGDLS and CDR2 YYNGEE. The junction had 4 bases not matched to a gene; V was cut back by 2 bases and J by 7 bases. The CDR3 reads CASSVGLAGGRNEQFF. CDR3 nucleotides: TGTGCCAGCAGCGTGGGACTAGCGGGAGGCAGGAATGAGCAGTTCTTC.

V usage is TRBV6-5 and J usage is TRBJ2-7; D remains unclear. The germline gives CDR1 MNHEY, CDR2 SVGAGI. CDR3 length: 14 amino acids. Trimming cost V 0 bases and J 2 bases, with 8 bases left between them. CDR3: CASSYSHTTYEQYF. CDR3 coding DNA: TGTGCCAGCAGTTACTCGCACACAACCTACGAGCAGTACTTC.

This rearrangement joins TRBV5-6 to TRBJ2-2; unclear D gene. Trimming stripped 2 bases from V and 6 bases from J, with 8 bases between. The CDR3 is 13 residues long. Germline CDR1 and CDR2: SGHDT and YYEEEE. The DNA of the CDR3 is TGTGCCAGCAGCTTCCCCGGGCCCGGGGAGCTGTTTTTT. Protein product: CASSFPGPGELFF.